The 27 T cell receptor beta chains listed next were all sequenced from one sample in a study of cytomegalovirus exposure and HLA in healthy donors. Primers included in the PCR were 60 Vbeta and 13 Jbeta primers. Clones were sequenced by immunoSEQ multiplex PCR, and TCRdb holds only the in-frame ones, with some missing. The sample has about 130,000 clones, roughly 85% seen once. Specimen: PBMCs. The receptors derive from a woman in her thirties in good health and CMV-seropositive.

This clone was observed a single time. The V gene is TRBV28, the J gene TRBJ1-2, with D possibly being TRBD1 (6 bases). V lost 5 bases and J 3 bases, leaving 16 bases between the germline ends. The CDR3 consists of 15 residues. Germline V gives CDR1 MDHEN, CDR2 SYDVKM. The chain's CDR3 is CASSIGGSTYYGYTF. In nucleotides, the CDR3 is TGTGCCAGCAGTATAGGGGGTTCGACCTACTATGGCTACACCTTC.

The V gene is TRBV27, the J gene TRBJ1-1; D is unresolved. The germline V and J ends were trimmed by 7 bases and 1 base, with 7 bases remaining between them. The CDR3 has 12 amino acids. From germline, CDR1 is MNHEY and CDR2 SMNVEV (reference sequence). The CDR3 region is CASKFGNTEAFF. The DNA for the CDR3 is TGTGCCAGCAAGTTCGGGAACACTGAAGCTTTCTTT.

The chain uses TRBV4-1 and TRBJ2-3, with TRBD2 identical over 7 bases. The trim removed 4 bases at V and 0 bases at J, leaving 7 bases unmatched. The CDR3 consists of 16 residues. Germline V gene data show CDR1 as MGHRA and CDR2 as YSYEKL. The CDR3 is CASSRGLVGSTDTQYF. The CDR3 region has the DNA TGCGCCAGCAGCCGCGGACTAGTGGGAAGCACAGATACGCAGTATTTT.

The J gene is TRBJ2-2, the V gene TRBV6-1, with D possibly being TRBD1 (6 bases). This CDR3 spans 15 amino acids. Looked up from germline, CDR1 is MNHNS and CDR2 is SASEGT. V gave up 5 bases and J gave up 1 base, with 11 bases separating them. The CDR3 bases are TGTGCCAGCAGTCCTCTAGGGGGGAACACCGGGGAGCTGTTTTTT. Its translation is CASSPLGGNTGELFF.

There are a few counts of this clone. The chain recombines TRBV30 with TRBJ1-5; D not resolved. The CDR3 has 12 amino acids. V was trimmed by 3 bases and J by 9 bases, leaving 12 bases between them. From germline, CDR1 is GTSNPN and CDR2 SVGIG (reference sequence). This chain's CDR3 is CAWRGGGGPQHF. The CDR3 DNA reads TGTGCCTGGAGAGGCGGTGGAGGGCCCCAGCATTTT. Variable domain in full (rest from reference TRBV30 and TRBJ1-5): SQTIHQWPATLVQPVGSPLSLECTVEGTSNPNLYWYRQAAGRGLQLLFYSVGIGQISSEVPQNLSASRPQDRQFILSSKKLLLSDSGFYLCAWRGGGGPQHFGDGTRLSIL.

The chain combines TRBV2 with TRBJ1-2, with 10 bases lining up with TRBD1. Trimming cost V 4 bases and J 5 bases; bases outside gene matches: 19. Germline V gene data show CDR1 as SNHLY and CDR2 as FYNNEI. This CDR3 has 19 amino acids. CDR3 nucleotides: TGTGCCAGCAGTGGCCGACCGGGACAGGGGAAAATTGAGACGTATGGCTACACCTTC. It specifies CASSGRPGQGKIETYGYTF.

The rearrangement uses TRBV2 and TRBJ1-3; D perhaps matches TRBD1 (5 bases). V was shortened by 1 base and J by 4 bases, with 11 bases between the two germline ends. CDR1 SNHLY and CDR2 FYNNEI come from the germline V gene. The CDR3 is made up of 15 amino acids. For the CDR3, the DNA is TGTGCCAGCAGTGAAGAAGGGGTGGGCGGAAACACCATATATTTT. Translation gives CASSEEGVGGNTIYF.

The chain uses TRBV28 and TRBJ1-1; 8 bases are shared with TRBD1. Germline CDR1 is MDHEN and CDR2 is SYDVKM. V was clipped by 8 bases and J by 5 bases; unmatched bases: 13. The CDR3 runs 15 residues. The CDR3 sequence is CASLRTGLRRTEAFF. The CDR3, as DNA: TGTGCCAGCCTCCGGACAGGGCTGCGGAGGACTGAAGCTTTCTTT.

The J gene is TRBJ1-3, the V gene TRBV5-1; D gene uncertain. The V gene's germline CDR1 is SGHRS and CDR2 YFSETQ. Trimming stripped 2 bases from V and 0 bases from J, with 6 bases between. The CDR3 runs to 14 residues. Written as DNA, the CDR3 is TGCGCCAGCAGCTTCGAGGGCTCTGGAAACACCATATATTTT. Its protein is CASSFEGSGNTIYF.

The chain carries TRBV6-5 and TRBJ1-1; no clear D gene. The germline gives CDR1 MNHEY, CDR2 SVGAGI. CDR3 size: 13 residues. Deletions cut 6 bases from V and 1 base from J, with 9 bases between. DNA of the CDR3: TGTGCCAGCAGCCCGCCGGGGAACACTGAAGCTTTCTTT. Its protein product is CASSPPGNTEAFF.

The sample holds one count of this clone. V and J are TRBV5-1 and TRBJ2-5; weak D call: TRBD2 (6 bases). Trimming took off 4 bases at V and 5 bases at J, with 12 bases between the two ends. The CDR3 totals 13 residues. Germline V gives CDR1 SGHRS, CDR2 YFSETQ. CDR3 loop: CASSPNRGETQYF. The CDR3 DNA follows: TGCGCCAGCAGCCCGAACCGGGGGGAGACCCAGTACTTC.

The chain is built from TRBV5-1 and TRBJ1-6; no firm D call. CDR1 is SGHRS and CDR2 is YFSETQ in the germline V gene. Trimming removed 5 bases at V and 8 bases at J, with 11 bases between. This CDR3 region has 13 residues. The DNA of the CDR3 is TGCGCCAGCAGAGGGAGGGAATATTCACCCCTCCACTTT. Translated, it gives CASRGREYSPLHF.

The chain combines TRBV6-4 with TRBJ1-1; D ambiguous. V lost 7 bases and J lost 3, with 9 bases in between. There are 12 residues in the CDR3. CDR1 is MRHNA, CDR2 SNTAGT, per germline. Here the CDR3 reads CASTEGHTEAFF. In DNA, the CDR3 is TGTGCCAGCACCGAGGGCCACACTGAAGCTTTCTTT.

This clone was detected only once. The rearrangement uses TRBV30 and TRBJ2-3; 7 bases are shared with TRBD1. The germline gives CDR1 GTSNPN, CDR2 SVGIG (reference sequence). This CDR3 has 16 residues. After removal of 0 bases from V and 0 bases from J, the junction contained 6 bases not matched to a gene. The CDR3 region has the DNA TGTGCCTGGAGTGTCGGGACAGCTTCTAGCACAGATACGCAGTATTTT. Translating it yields CAWSVGTASSTDTQYF.

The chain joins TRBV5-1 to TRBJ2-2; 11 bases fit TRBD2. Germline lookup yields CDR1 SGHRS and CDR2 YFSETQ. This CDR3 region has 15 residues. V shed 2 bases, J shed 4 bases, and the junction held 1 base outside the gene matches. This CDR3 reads CASSLLAGATGELFF. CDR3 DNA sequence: TGCGCCAGCAGCTTACTAGCGGGAGCCACCGGGGAGCTGTTTTTT. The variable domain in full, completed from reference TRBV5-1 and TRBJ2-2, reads KAGVTQTPRYLIKTRGQQVTLSCSPISGHRSVSWYQQTPGQGLQFLFEYFSETQRNKGNFPGRFSGRQFSNSRSEMNVSTLELGDSALYLCASSLLAGATGELFFGEGSRLTVL.

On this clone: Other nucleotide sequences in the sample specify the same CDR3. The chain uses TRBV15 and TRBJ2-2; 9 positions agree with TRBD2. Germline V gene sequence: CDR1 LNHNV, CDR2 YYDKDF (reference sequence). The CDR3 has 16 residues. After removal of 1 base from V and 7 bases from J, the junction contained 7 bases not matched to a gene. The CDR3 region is CATSRVETSGFGELFF. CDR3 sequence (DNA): TGTGCCACCAGCAGAGTTGAGACTAGCGGTTTCGGGGAGCTGTTTTTT. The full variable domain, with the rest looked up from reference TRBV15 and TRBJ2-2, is DAMVIQNPRYQVTQFGKPVTLSCSQTLNHNVMYWYQQKSSQAPKLLFHYYDKDFNNEADTPDNFQSRRPNTSFCFLDIRSPGLGDTAMYLCATSRVETSGFGELFFGEGSRLTVL.

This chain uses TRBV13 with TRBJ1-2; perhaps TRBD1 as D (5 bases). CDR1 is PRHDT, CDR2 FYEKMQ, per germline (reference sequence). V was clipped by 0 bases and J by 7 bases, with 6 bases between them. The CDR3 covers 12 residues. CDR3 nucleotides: TGTGCCAGCAGCTTAGGCCAGGGTGGCTACACCTTC. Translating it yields CASSLGQGGYTF.

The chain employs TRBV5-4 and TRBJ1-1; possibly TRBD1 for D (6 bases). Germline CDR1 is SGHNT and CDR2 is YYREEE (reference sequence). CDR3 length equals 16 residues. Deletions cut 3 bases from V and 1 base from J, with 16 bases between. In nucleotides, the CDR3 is TGTGCCAGCAGCTGGCCGGGGGGCAGGGGGAACACTGAAGCTTTCTTT. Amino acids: CASSWPGGRGNTEAFF.

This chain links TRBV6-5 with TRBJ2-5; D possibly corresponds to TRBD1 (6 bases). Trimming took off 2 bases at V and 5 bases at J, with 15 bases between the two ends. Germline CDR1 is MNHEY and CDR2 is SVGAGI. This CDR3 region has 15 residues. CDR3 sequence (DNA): TGTGCCAGCAGTTACGGTTTTGGGGGCGGGGAGACCCAGTACTTC. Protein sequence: CASSYGFGGGETQYF.

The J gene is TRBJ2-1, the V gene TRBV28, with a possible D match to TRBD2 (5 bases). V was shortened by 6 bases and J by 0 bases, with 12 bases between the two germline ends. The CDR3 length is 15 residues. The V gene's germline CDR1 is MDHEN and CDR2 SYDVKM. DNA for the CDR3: TGTGCCAGCAGCTCTGGACTGGGCTCCTACAATGAGCAGTTCTTC. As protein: CASSSGLGSYNEQFF.

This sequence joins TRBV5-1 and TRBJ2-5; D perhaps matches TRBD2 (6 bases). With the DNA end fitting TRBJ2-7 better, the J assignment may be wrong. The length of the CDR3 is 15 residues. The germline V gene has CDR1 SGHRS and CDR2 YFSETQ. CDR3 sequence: CASSLVGGPGYEQYF. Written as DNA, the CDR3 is TGCGCCAGCAGCTTGGTGGGGGGTCCCGGCTACGAGCAGTACTTC.

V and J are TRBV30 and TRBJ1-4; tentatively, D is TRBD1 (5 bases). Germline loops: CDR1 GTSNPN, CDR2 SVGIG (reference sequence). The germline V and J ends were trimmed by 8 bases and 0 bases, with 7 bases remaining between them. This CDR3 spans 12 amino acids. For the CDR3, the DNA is TGTGCCGGGACGGCAACTAATGAAAAACTGTTTTTT. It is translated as CAGTATNEKLFF.

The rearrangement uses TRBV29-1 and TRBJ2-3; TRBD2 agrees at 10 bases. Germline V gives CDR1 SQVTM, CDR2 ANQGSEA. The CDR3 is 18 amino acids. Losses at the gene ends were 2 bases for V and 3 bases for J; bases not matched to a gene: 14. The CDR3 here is CSVETASGRAWGTDTQYF. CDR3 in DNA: TGCAGCGTTGAAACGGCGAGCGGGAGGGCGTGGGGAACAGATACGCAGTATTTT.

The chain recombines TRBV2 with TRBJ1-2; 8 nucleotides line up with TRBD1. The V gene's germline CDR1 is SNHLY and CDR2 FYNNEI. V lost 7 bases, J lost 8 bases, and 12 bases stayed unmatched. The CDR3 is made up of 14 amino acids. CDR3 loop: CASTKEGQGRGYTF. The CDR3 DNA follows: TGTGCCAGCACCAAAGAAGGACAGGGAAGGGGCTACACCTTC.

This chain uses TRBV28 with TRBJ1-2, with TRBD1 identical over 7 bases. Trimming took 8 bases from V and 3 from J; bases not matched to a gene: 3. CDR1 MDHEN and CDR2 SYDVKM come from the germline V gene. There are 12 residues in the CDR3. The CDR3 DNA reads TGTGCCAGCGGAGGGGGCCACTATGGCTACACCTTC. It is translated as CASGGGHYGYTF.

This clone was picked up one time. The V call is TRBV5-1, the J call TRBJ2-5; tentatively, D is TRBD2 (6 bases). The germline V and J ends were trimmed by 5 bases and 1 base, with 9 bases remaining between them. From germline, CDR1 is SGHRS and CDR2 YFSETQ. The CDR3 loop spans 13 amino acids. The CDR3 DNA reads TGCGCCAGCAGTTCGGGACTCCAAGAGACCCAGTACTTC. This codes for CASSSGLQETQYF.

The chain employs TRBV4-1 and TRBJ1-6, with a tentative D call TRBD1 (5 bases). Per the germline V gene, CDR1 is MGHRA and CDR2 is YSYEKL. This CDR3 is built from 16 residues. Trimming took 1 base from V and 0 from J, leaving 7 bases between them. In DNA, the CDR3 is TGCGCCAGCAGCCAAGCGGGACTCTCCTATAATTCACCCCTCCACTTT. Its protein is CASSQAGLSYNSPLHF.